Listed here are 13 T cell receptor beta chains from one sample, sequenced in a study of CD4 T cells in relation to SARS-CoV-2 and coronaviruses. For these receptors, no antigen is known. The unexposed donors gave CD4+ T cells in 2011-2018, prior to COVID-19. After more than eight days of culture, CD4+ T cells were isolated. Sequenced by immunoSEQ multiplex PCR; TCRdb stores in-frame clones only, minus some. The sample consists of 15,000 or so clones, around 76% of them appearing once. The specimen was CD4+ T cells from PBMCs, cultured in vitro. The source is a human donor in good health.

The chain employs TRBV12-3 or TRBV12-4 and TRBJ2-3; D uncertain. V shed 7 bases and J shed 15 bases, with 23 bases lying between them. This CDR3 is built from 13 residues. CDR3 region: CASTLRVDSSSYF. CDR3 sequence (DNA): TGTGCCAGCACCCTTCGGGTAGACTCCTCCAGTTATTTT.

This clone came up a few times. The rearrangement links TRBV6-6 to TRBJ2-1; 12 nucleotides agree with TRBD2. V lost 6 bases to trimming and J lost 9 bases; unmatched junction nucleotides: 9. CDR1 MNHNY and CDR2 SVGAGI come from the germline V gene (reference sequence). The CDR3 is 15 amino acids. CDR3 in DNA: TGTGCCAGCAGAGGGGGGACTAGCGGGTGGAGTGAGCAGTTCTTC. Its protein product is CASRGGTSGWSEQFF.

The chain combines TRBV7-2 with TRBJ1-2, with 9 bases matching TRBD1. After removal of 1 base from V and 3 bases from J, the junction contained 3 bases not matched to a gene. This CDR3 is 15 amino acids long. Germline assignment: CDR1 SGHTA and CDR2 FQGNSA. In nucleotides, the CDR3 is TGTGCCAGCAGCTTAGAACAGGGGGCGTACTATGGCTACACCTTC. This encodes CASSLEQGAYYGYTF.

V is TRBV27 and J is TRBJ1-1, with D uncertain. Germline V gene sequence: CDR1 MNHEY, CDR2 SMNVEV (reference sequence). The CDR3 runs 12 residues. V was cut by 4 bases and J by 5 bases, with 8 bases left in between. The CDR3 nucleotides are TGTGCCAGCAGTTCAGTCGGTACTGAAGCTTTCTTT. This codes for CASSSVGTEAFF.

This clone is a singleton in its sample. V usage is TRBV10-2 and J usage is TRBJ2-4, with 7 bases matching TRBD1. Germline values: CDR1 WSHSY, CDR2 SAAADI. The CDR3 spans 17 residues. J lost 2 bases, V lost 0 bases, and 7 bases had no gene match. The CDR3 region has the DNA TGCGCCAGCAGTGAGTCGCGTGACAGGGCACCCAAAAACATTCAGTACTTC. Protein product: CASSESRDRAPKNIQYF.

This chain connects TRBV11-2 to TRBJ2-3; 9 bases agree with TRBD2. This CDR3 is 13 amino acids long. Germline V gene data show CDR1 as SGHAT and CDR2 as FQNNGV. V dropped 8 bases and J dropped 4; count of bases not matched to a gene: 4. The CDR3 is CASSSGVADTQYF. The DNA for the CDR3 is TGTGCCAGCTCTAGCGGGGTGGCAGATACGCAGTATTTT. Full variable domain (outside the CDR3, taken from reference TRBV11-2 and TRBJ2-3): EAGVAQSPRYKIIEKRQSVAFWCNPISGHATLYWYQQILGQGPKLLIQFQNNGVVDDSQLPKDRFSAERLKGVDSTLKIQPAKLEDSAVYLCASSSGVADTQYFGPGTRLTVL.

The rearrangement links TRBV5-1 to TRBJ2-7; D is ambiguous. Trimming took off 4 bases at V and 1 base at J, with 18 bases between the two ends. This CDR3 has 16 residues. CDR1 and CDR2 (germline): SGHRS, YFSETQ. CDR3 DNA sequence: TGCGCCAGCAGCCCGAACTCCCGACCCATTTCCTACGAGCAGTACTTC. Translated, it gives CASSPNSRPISYEQYF.

The gene calls are TRBV3-1 (or the pseudogene TRBV3-2) and TRBJ1-4, with 7 bases that match TRBD1. The ends lost 4 bases at V and 8 bases at J; junction bases unmatched: 10. CDR3 length: 15 residues. Germline CDR1 and CDR2: LGHDT and YNNKEL (reference sequence). CDR3 region: CASSPTGAGAEKLFF. The CDR3 region has the DNA TGTGCCAGCAGCCCTACAGGGGCCGGAGCGGAAAAACTGTTTTTT.

The J gene is TRBJ2-7, the V gene TRBV30; D may be TRBD2 (7 bases). The V end was cut by 1 base, the J end by 1 base, with 14 bases between. The germline V gene encodes CDR1 GTSNPN and CDR2 SVGIG (reference sequence). The length of the CDR3 is 15 residues. CDR3 in amino acids: CAWSAWGGWSYEQYF. DNA for the CDR3: TGTGCCTGGAGTGCCTGGGGGGGCTGGTCCTACGAGCAGTACTTC.

V is TRBV9 and J is TRBJ2-1, with D perhaps matching TRBD2 (5 bases). With 0 bases removed from V and 7 bases from J, the gap between germline ends came to 17 bases. CDR1 and CDR2 (germline): SGDLS, YYNGEE. This CDR3 has 16 residues. The CDR3 nucleotides are TGTGCCAGCAGCGTAGGGGCCCGACCGCCGGGGAATGAGCAGTTCTTC. Residues: CASSVGARPPGNEQFF.

The chain has TRBV4-1 and TRBJ1-3; tentative D call: TRBD1 (6 bases). CDR1 and CDR2 (germline): MGHRA, YSYEKL. The ends were cut back, 3 bases at V and 7 bases at J, with 16 bases in the middle. This CDR3 has 15 residues. The chain's CDR3 is CASSQGSARGNTIYF. In DNA form, the CDR3 reads TGCGCCAGCAGCCAGGGGTCGGCCAGGGGCAACACCATATATTTT.

The chain has TRBV7-2 and TRBJ1-5, with D perhaps matching TRBD1 (6 bases). Deletions cut 6 bases from V and 9 bases from J, with 15 bases between. Germline V gene data show CDR1 as SGHTA and CDR2 as FQGNSA. There are 13 residues in the CDR3. The CDR3 DNA reads as TGTGCCAGCAGTTTTACAGGGCATCGGCCCCAGCATTTT. Protein: CASSFTGHRPQHF.

This chain joins TRBV27 and TRBJ1-6; D unresolved. This CDR3 spans 14 amino acids. CDR1 is MNHEY, CDR2 SMNVEV, per germline (reference sequence). The V end lost 2 bases, the J end lost 5 bases, and 7 bases lay between the germline ends. The CDR3 sequence: CASSLGRDNSPLHF. The CDR3, as DNA: TGTGCCAGCAGTTTAGGACGAGATAATTCACCCCTCCACTTT.